This TCR beta chain comes out of a study of identical twins. General study findings and limits: Shared out-of-frame alpha sequences (those common to twins) showed excess low generation probability. Memory repertoires showed no such pattern, whereas abundant cord blood beta clonotypes carried fewer insertions.

Germline V gene lookup returns CDR1 SGHAT and CDR2 FQNNGV. CDR3 length equals 12 residues. The V end lost 3 bases, the J end lost 6 bases, and 9 bases lay between the germline ends. In regard to this clonotype: Its antigen is still unknown.

A universal primer site arose from template switching, and cDNA bore unique molecular identifiers. MiXCR was run by TCRdb on the 5' RACE reads, yielding one entry per CDR3 protein. The data contain more than 250,000 distinct CDR3 sequences, about 8.3% of them singletons. These data were also reused for a study on yellow fever vaccine responses in identical twins.

The source of this sequence is a woman between 18 and 29 years old in good health. The sample consisted of memory (CD45RO+) T cells sorted from blood. The chain is built from TRBV11-2 and TRBJ2-7; TRBD2 is a possible D gene (6 bases). The CDR3 loop is CASSFAGLEQYV. The CDR3 region has the DNA TGTGCCAGCAGCTTCGCGGGGCTCGAGCAGTACGTC.